There are many counts of the clone carrying this TCR beta chain. The antigen remains unidentified. CDR3 length equals 13 residues. V was shortened by 6 bases and J by 3 bases, with 9 bases between the two germline ends. CDR1 LGHDT and CDR2 YNNKEL come from the germline V gene (reference sequence). The sample originates from a study of identical twins. TCRdb independently ran MiXCR on the 5' RACE reads; one entry per CDR3 protein. The data show 500,000 to 600,000 distinct CDR3 sequences, less than 25% seen once. Study-level findings and limits: Beta out-of-frame sequences showed weaker excess sharing between twins. The abundant beta clonotypes from cord blood had fewer insertions, and memory repertoires had none of this.

The data were also submitted as part of a second study, on T cells expressing NK-cell markers.

Sequencing was carried out using CD4+ T cells sorted from blood. The receptor was isolated from a woman younger than 30 in good health. The genes are TRBV3-1 and TRBJ2-1, with D unclear. The CDR3 sequence is CASRFRDYNEQFF. The CDR3 bases are TGTGCCAGCAGGTTTAGGGACTACAATGAGCAGTTCTTC.